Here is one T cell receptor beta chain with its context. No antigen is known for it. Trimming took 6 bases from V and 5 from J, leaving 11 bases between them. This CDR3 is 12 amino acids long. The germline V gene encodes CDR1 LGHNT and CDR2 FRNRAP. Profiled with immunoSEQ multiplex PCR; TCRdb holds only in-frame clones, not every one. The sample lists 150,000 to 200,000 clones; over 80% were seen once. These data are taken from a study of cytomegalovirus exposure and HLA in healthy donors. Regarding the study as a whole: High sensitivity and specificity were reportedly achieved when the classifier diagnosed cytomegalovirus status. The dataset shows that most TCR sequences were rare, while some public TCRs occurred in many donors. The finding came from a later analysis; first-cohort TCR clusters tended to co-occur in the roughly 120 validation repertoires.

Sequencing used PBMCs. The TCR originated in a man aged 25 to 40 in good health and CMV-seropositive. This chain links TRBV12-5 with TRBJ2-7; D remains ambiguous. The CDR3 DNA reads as TGTGCTAGTGGGTTCACAAAGAACGAGCAGTACTTC. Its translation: CASGFTKNEQYF.